This TCR beta chain emerged from a study of technical replicates of blood from a few donors. TCRdb keeps only in-frame clones here, not all; method: immunoSEQ multiplex PCR. This sample yields around 62,000 clones, of which 95% to 97% are seen a single time; over 0.2% belongs to the top ten. With 0 bases removed from V and 3 bases from J, the gap between germline ends came to 6 bases. CDR3 length equals 13 residues. Germline CDR1 reads SGDLS; CDR2 reads YYNGEE. The sequencing sample was made of T cells isolated from PBMCs. The sequence derives from a human donor in good health. The V call is TRBV9, the J call TRBJ1-2; D uncertain. The CDR3 protein is CASSVGSYYGYTF. Written as DNA, the CDR3 is TGTGCCAGCAGCGTAGGGAGCTACTATGGCTACACCTTC.